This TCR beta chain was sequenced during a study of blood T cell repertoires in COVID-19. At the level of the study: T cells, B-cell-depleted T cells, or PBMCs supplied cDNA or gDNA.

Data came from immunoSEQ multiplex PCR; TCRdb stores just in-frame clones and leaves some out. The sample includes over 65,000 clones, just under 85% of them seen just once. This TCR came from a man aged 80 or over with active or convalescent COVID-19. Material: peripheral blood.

The CDR3 here is CASSLGGDSRVQPQHF. The CDR3 DNA reads TGTGCCAGCAGCTTAGGGGGGGACAGCCGTGTTCAGCCCCAGCATTTT. V and J are TRBV7-2 and TRBJ1-5; TRBD1 agrees at 7 bases. V gave up 1 base and J gave up 6 bases; unmatched junction bases: 9. CDR1 SGHTA and CDR2 FQGNSA come from the germline V gene. The CDR3 has 16 amino acids.